These 25 T cell receptor beta chains originate from one sample sequenced in a study of blood T cell repertoires in COVID-19. Produced via immunoSEQ multiplex PCR; TCRdb's table is partial and in-frame only. This sample yields roughly 160,000 clones, of which around 72% are seen a single time; 3% belongs to the top ten. The sequenced sample consisted of peripheral blood. Receptor source: a woman of 80 years or more with acute or convalescent COVID-19.

The table lists this clone with a few counts. The chain recombines TRBV28 with TRBJ2-1; 8 nucleotides line up with TRBD2. V was clipped by 6 bases and J by 10 bases; unmatched bases: 14. Germline V gene sequence: CDR1 MDHEN, CDR2 SYDVKM. The CDR3 totals 15 residues. The CDR3 loop reads CASRDAGGGGEEQFF. In DNA form, the CDR3 reads TGTGCCAGCAGGGACGCGGGGGGAGGCGGTGAGGAGCAGTTCTTC. Full variable domain (rest looked up from reference TRBV28 and TRBJ2-1): DVKVTQSSRYLVKRTGEKVFLECVQDMDHENMFWYRQDPGLGLRLIYFSYDVKMKEKGDIPEGYSVSREKKERFSLILESASTNQTSMYLCASRDAGGGGEEQFFGPGTRLTVL.

As concerns this clone: Given a much more abundant clone one base away, this may be a read error. The V call is TRBV12-3 or TRBV12-4, the J call TRBJ1-2; no firm D call. This CDR3 contains 11 residues. The V gene lost 10 bases and the J gene lost 5 bases, with 11 bases spanning the gap. The CDR3: CAIRLGYGYTF. Written as DNA, the CDR3 is TGTGCCATCAGACTCGGGTATGGCTACACCTTC.

The V and J genes are TRBV5-4 and TRBJ1-1, with D perhaps matching TRBD1 (5 bases). The CDR3 length is 14 residues. V gave up 2 bases and J gave up 8 bases, with 16 bases separating them. Germline V lookup: CDR1 SGHNT, CDR2 YYREEE (reference sequence). This CDR3 reads CASSLGQGSSEAFF. The DNA of the CDR3 is TGTGCCAGCAGCTTAGGGCAGGGATCGTCCGAAGCTTTCTTT. Full variable domain (rest looked up from reference TRBV5-4 and TRBJ1-1): ETGVTQSPTHLIKTRGQQVTLRCSSQSGHNTVSWYQQALGQGPQFIFQYYREEENGRGNFPPRFSGLQFPNYSSELNVNALELDDSALYLCASSLGQGSSEAFFGQGTRLTVV.

This chain connects TRBV6-2 or TRBV6-3 to TRBJ2-1; 7 nucleotides line up with TRBD2. Germline lookup yields CDR1 MNHEY and CDR2 SVGEGT. The CDR3 spans 21 residues. V dropped 0 bases and J dropped 0; count of bases not matched to a gene: 17. The CDR3 is CASSYSPTTSHVIISYNEQFF. Written as DNA, the CDR3 is TGTGCCAGCAGTTACTCCCCCACGACTAGCCACGTTATCATCTCCTACAATGAGCAGTTCTTC.

This chain connects TRBV2 to TRBJ1-4; 9 bases are shared with TRBD1. The junction had 3 bases not matched to a gene; V was cut back by 8 bases and J by 8 bases. This CDR3 has 12 amino acids. The germline V gene has CDR1 SNHLY and CDR2 FYNNEI. The CDR3 is CASGQGREKLFF. CDR3 sequence (DNA): TGTGCCAGCGGACAGGGGAGGGAAAAACTGTTTTTT.

The chain links TRBV5-1 to TRBJ2-7; no firm D call. This CDR3 spans 14 amino acids. Germline V gene data show CDR1 as SGHRS and CDR2 as YFSETQ. The V and J ends lost 0 bases and 0 bases respectively, with 7 bases between them. This chain's CDR3 is CASSLEAPSYEQYF. CDR3 sequence (DNA): TGCGCCAGCAGCTTGGAAGCACCCTCCTACGAGCAGTACTTC.

J is TRBJ2-3 and V is TRBV29-1; D is possibly TRBD1 (5 bases). Looked up from germline, CDR1 is SQVTM and CDR2 is ANQGSEA. With 2 bases removed from V and 6 bases from J, the gap between germline ends came to 9 bases. This CDR3 comprises 12 residues. The CDR3 region is CSVETAGDTQYF. CDR3 nucleotide sequence: TGCAGCGTTGAAACGGCAGGGGATACGCAGTATTTT.

The chain carries TRBV7-9 and TRBJ2-1; 10 bases line up with TRBD2. Germline CDR1 is SEHNR and CDR2 is FQNEAQ (reference sequence). Losses at the gene ends were 5 bases for V and 3 bases for J; bases not matched to a gene: 1. The CDR3 extends over 14 amino acids. For the CDR3, the DNA is TGTGCCAGCAGCCGGACTAGCGGCTACAATGAGCAGTTCTTC. Encoded protein: CASSRTSGYNEQFF.

The rearrangement links TRBV4-2 to TRBJ1-4; TRBD1 aligns across 8 bases. The ends lost 3 bases at V and 4 bases at J; junction bases unmatched: 4. This CDR3 has 15 residues. The germline V gene has CDR1 LGHNA and CDR2 YNFKEQ. CDR3 sequence: CASSQGGQDNEKLFF. The CDR3 DNA sequence: TGTGCCAGCAGCCAGGGGGGACAGGATAATGAAAAACTGTTTTTT.

This clone was recorded a few times. The CDR3 DNA reads as TGTGCCAGCAGTTATACTTTTGGGGAGAAGGGAGAGACCCAGTACTTC. Encoded protein: CASSYTFGEKGETQYF. The gene calls are TRBV6-5 and TRBJ2-5; D perhaps matches TRBD2 (5 bases). The CDR3 runs 16 residues. The V gene's germline CDR1 is MNHEY and CDR2 SVGAGI. V lost 3 bases, J lost 4 bases, and 18 bases lay in between.

This chain links TRBV28 with TRBJ1-1; the match to TRBD1 covers 7 bases. With V trimmed by 4 bases and J by 2 bases, 10 bases remained unmatched. Germline CDR1 reads MDHEN; CDR2 reads SYDVKM. The length of the CDR3 is 16 residues. The CDR3 sequence is CASSSPQGSLNTEAFF. CDR3 DNA: TGTGCCAGCAGTTCACCACAGGGGAGCTTAAACACTGAAGCTTTCTTT.

A few counts support this clone. The chain joins TRBV5-1 to TRBJ1-2; TRBD1 agrees at 8 bases. The V segment lost 1 base and the J segment 1 base; nucleotides outside the gene matches: 0. The CDR3 spans 14 residues. The germline CDR1 and CDR2 sequences are SGHRS and YFSETQ. CDR3 in amino acids: CASSLTGGNYGYTF. CDR3 sequence (DNA): TGCGCCAGCAGCTTGACAGGGGGTAACTATGGCTACACCTTC.

The V and J genes are TRBV6-5 and TRBJ2-5; 8 bases are a match to TRBD1. The CDR3 consists of 14 residues. The junction had 10 bases not matched to a gene; V was cut back by 6 bases and J by 7 bases. Germline CDR1 reads MNHEY; CDR2 reads SVGAGI. The CDR3 here is CASSRDRGPRTQYF. CDR3 nucleotide sequence: TGTGCCAGCAGCCGAGACAGGGGCCCGAGGACCCAGTACTTC.

This chain uses TRBV6-5 with TRBJ2-2; no reliable D call. This CDR3 has 11 amino acids. The V gene lost 6 bases and the J gene lost 6 bases, with 5 bases spanning the gap. Germline loops: CDR1 MNHEY, CDR2 SVGAGI. CDR3 sequence reads: CASSRAGELFF. Written as DNA, the CDR3 is TGTGCCAGCAGCCGCGCCGGGGAGCTGTTTTTT.

V and J are TRBV5-1 and TRBJ1-1, with a possible D match to TRBD1 (5 bases). Per germline, CDR1 SGHRS and CDR2 YFSETQ. V was pared by 0 bases and J by 4 bases, with 16 bases between. The CDR3 is 16 amino acids. The CDR3 loop reads CASSLARWGVSTEAFF. DNA for the CDR3: TGCGCCAGCAGCTTGGCCCGGTGGGGGGTGAGCACTGAAGCTTTCTTT.

The rearrangement joins TRBV27 to TRBJ2-7; no definite D call. Trimming shortened V by 4 bases and J by 2 bases, and 6 bases separated the two germline ends. Germline CDR1 reads MNHEY; CDR2 reads SMNVEV (reference sequence). The CDR3 runs 12 residues. CDR3 residues: CASSSSPYEQYF. The CDR3 DNA is TGTGCCAGCAGTTCGAGCCCCTACGAGCAGTACTTC.

The CDR3 DNA is TGCGCCAGCAGCCCTTTCTACAGCTCCTACGAGCAGTACTTC. It is translated as CASSPFYSSYEQYF. The rearrangement links TRBV4-1 to TRBJ2-7; D remains unclear. Per the germline V gene, CDR1 is MGHRA and CDR2 is YSYEKL. The ends were cut back, 4 bases at V and 0 bases at J, with 10 bases in the middle. This CDR3 region has 14 residues.

This chain connects TRBV9 to TRBJ1-5, with a weak D call TRBD1 (6 bases). CDR3 length equals 14 residues. Between the trimmed V and J ends, which lost 1 base and 7 bases, there was a span of 12 bases. Germline lookup yields CDR1 SGDLS and CDR2 YYNGEE. CDR3 sequence: CASSVSGGRQPQHF. In DNA, the CDR3 is TGTGCCAGCAGCGTATCGGGGGGCCGACAGCCCCAGCATTTT.

This clone was seen more than once but under ten times. V is TRBV7-2 and J is TRBJ1-2, with D possibly being TRBD1 (5 bases). V gave up 5 bases and J gave up 2 bases, with 12 bases separating them. The CDR3 has 14 residues. CDR1 and CDR2 (germline): SGHTA, FQGNSA. CDR3 protein: CASSLQQENYGYTF. The CDR3 DNA sequence: TGTGCCAGCAGCCTTCAACAGGAGAACTATGGCTACACCTTC.

The gene calls are TRBV7-8 and TRBJ2-3, with 14 bases matching TRBD2. The V and J ends lost 1 base and 4 bases, in that order; junction bases with no gene match: 4. Germline-derived CDR1 and CDR2 are SGHVS and FQNEAQ. The length of the CDR3 is 17 residues. As DNA, the CDR3 is TGTGCCAGCAGCTTAGAAGGGACTAGCGGGAGCTCAGATACGCAGTATTTT. The encoded protein is CASSLEGTSGSSDTQYF. Full variable domain (outside the CDR3, taken from reference TRBV7-8 and TRBJ2-3): GAGVSQSPRYKVAKRGQDVALRCDPISGHVSLFWYQQALGQGPEFLTYFQNEAQLDKSGLPSDRFFAERPEGSVSTLKIQRTQQEDSAVYLCASSLEGTSGSSDTQYFGPGTRLTVL.

This chain links TRBV30 with TRBJ1-5; TRBD1 might be the D (5 bases). The CDR3 totals 13 residues. Germline CDR1 GTSNPN, CDR2 SVGIG (reference sequence). CDR3 loop: CAFAGDSNQPQHF. CDR3 in DNA: TGTGCTTTTGCGGGGGATAGCAATCAGCCCCAGCATTTT.

The count of this clone is one. This sequence joins TRBV29-1 and TRBJ2-1; D gene ambiguous. The CDR3 is made up of 15 amino acids. V gave up 0 bases and J gave up 12 bases, with 21 bases separating them. Germline V gene sequence: CDR1 SQVTM, CDR2 ANQGSEA. The CDR3 coding sequence is TGCAGCGTTGAAGACCCCGGCGGTAGCCGTTCCGTGCAGTTCTTC. Its translation is CSVEDPGGSRSVQFF.

This clone was detected only a few times. This chain uses TRBV4-1 with TRBJ2-7; no clear D gene. This CDR3 contains 15 residues. V was clipped by 0 bases and J by 10 bases, with 19 bases between them. Germline CDR1 reads MGHRA; CDR2 reads YSYEKL. CDR3 amino acids: CASSQDGDPMVGQYF. The CDR3, as DNA: TGCGCCAGCAGCCAAGATGGAGATCCGATGGTAGGACAGTACTTC.

V usage is TRBV20-1 and J usage is TRBJ2-5; 7 nucleotides line up with TRBD2. CDR1 DFQATT and CDR2 SNEGSKA come from the germline V gene (reference sequence). V lost 5 bases, J lost 13 bases, and 7 bases stayed unmatched. This CDR3 spans 10 amino acids. CDR3 coding DNA: TGCAGTGCTGTCAAGCGGGATCCGTACTTC. This gives the protein CSAVKRDPYF.

The CDR3 spells CASSIEAGEKLFF. DNA for the CDR3: TGTGCCAGTAGTATAGAAGCGGGGGAAAAACTGTTTTTT. The genes are TRBV19 and TRBJ1-4, with D unclear. Looked up from germline, CDR1 is LNHDA and CDR2 is SQIVND (reference sequence). Trimming removed 0 bases at V and 8 bases at J, with 7 bases between. The CDR3 loop spans 13 amino acids.